This entry lists 17 T cell receptor beta chains sequenced from one sample in a study of radiation and T cells in renal cell carcinoma. The sample's time point: blood 4 weeks post-SBRT, at nephrectomy. Stated treatment: 15 Gy SBRT to primary tumor, nephrectomy 4 weeks later. Data came from immunoSEQ multiplex PCR; TCRdb stores just in-frame clones and leaves some out. In the table there are 90,000 to 100,000 clones, around 83% of which are singletons. Sequenced material: blood, taken from a patient whose treatment included radiotherapy and nephrectomy. All receptors come from a man aged 60 to 69 with renal cell carcinoma.

This chain connects TRBV4-3 to TRBJ2-1; D ambiguous. The CDR3 runs 15 residues. Trimming cost V 4 bases and J 6 bases, with 16 bases left between them. Per the germline V gene, CDR1 is LGHNA and CDR2 is YSLEER. CDR3 sequence: CASSPLGISGNEQFF. CDR3 bases: TGCGCCAGCAGCCCTCTAGGCATATCGGGCAATGAGCAGTTCTTC.

CDR3 bases: TGTGCCAGTAGTAACCCCCTAGCGGGAGGGGACACCGGGGAGCTGTTTTTT. Translated: CASSNPLAGGDTGELFF. The chain recombines TRBV19 with TRBJ2-2; TRBD2 matches at 12 bases. The CDR3 extends over 17 amino acids. V was pared by 4 bases and J by 3 bases, with 6 bases of the junction left unmatched. The germline gives CDR1 LNHDA, CDR2 SQIVND (reference sequence).

This clone was observed a single time. The rearrangement joins TRBV2 to TRBJ2-5; 15 positions agree with TRBD2. The V and J ends lost 4 bases and 4 bases, in that order; junction bases with no gene match: 1. The CDR3 covers 15 residues. CDR1 and CDR2 (germline): SNHLY, FYNNEI. Here the CDR3 reads CASSGTSGRVETQYF. Here the CDR3 DNA reads TGTGCCAGCAGTGGGACTAGCGGGAGGGTAGAGACCCAGTACTTC.

The CDR3 protein is CASSLPVGYTEAFF. The CDR3 DNA reads TGTGCCAGCAGTTTGCCGGTGGGTTACACTGAAGCTTTCTTT. This chain links TRBV28 with TRBJ1-1; D uncertain. The CDR3 is made up of 14 amino acids. V shed 3 bases and J shed 3 bases, with 11 bases lying between them. Germline V gene data show CDR1 as MDHEN and CDR2 as SYDVKM.

This sequence joins TRBV19 and TRBJ1-1; perhaps TRBD1 as D (5 bases). Germline V CDR1 and CDR2: LNHDA, SQIVND (reference sequence). The CDR3 runs to 13 residues. Trimming removed 4 bases from V and 4 bases from J, with 10 bases in between. The CDR3 region has the DNA TGTGCCAGTAGTAGTCTCGGGGGCACTGAAGCTTTCTTT. Translation: CASSSLGGTEAFF.

This chain joins TRBV5-6 and TRBJ2-3; D is unresolved. The V gene's germline CDR1 is SGHDT and CDR2 YYEEEE. V dropped 0 bases and J dropped 3 bases, with 5 bases sitting between them. The CDR3 sequence is 13 residues long. The CDR3 region is CASSLGATDTQYF. CDR3 sequence (DNA): TGTGCCAGCAGCTTGGGGGCGACAGATACGCAGTATTTT.

The CDR3 sequence: CASSWGTGLAGANVLTF. The CDR3 DNA reads as TGTGCCAGCAGCTGGGGGACAGGTCTCGCTGGGGCCAACGTCCTGACTTTC. The rearrangement joins TRBV5-6 to TRBJ2-6; TRBD1 aligns across 8 bases. V shed 3 bases and J 2 bases; nucleotides not matched to a gene: 7. Germline values: CDR1 SGHDT, CDR2 YYEEEE. The CDR3 is 17 residues long.

This chain links TRBV25-1 with TRBJ2-1; 8 nucleotides line up with TRBD1. V shed 3 bases and J 8 bases; nucleotides not matched to a gene: 9. The CDR3 has 15 residues. The germline V gene has CDR1 MGHDK and CDR2 SYGVNS. The CDR3 loop reads CASSDLGQGSDEQFF. The CDR3 DNA reads as TGTGCCAGCAGTGACCTAGGACAGGGTAGCGATGAGCAGTTCTTC.

This clone was seen once. The genes are TRBV6-1 and TRBJ2-7; the match to TRBD1 covers 8 bases. The germline gives CDR1 MNHNS, CDR2 SASEGT. This CDR3 contains 15 residues. V trimming: 7 bases; J trimming: 1 base; junction bases outside the gene matches: 9. CDR3 region: CASTHGGQVSYEQYF. The DNA of the CDR3 is TGTGCCAGCACCCATGGGGGACAGGTTTCCTACGAGCAGTACTTC.

The chain combines TRBV4-1 with TRBJ2-1; 8 bases fit TRBD2. From germline, CDR1 is MGHRA and CDR2 YSYEKL. The CDR3 runs to 18 residues. The J segment lost 4 bases and the V segment lost 0 bases, leaving 11 bases of the junction unmatched. DNA for the CDR3: TGCGCCAGCAGCCAAGATCGGCGGGGCGGGGGGTTTTACAATGAGCAGTTCTTC. Translation gives CASSQDRRGGGFYNEQFF.

The V gene is TRBV10-3, the J gene TRBJ1-1, with TRBD1 matching 8 bases. The CDR3 spans 13 residues. J gave up 4 bases and V 6 bases, and 4 bases lay outside the gene matches. Germline V gene data show CDR1 as ENHRY and CDR2 as SYGVKD. The CDR3 loop is CAIRLDRATEAFF. DNA of the CDR3: TGTGCCATCAGGCTGGACAGGGCCACTGAAGCTTTCTTT.

V is TRBV7-3 and J is TRBJ1-2, with D perhaps TRBD1 (6 bases). Trimming cost V 1 base and J 8 bases, with 20 bases left between them. CDR1 and CDR2 from the germline V gene are SGHTA and FQGTGA. The CDR3 consists of 16 residues. The CDR3: CASSLIPPQGPWGYTF. DNA of the CDR3: TGTGCCAGCAGCTTAATTCCCCCACAGGGCCCTTGGGGCTACACCTTC.

On this clone: The identical CDR3 is also encoded by other nucleotide sequences in the sample. This chain connects TRBV2 to TRBJ2-1; the match to TRBD2 covers 11 bases. CDR1 is SNHLY, CDR2 FYNNEI, per germline. V gave up 6 bases and J gave up 4 bases; unmatched junction bases: 5. The CDR3 runs to 15 residues. The CDR3 DNA follows: TGTGCCAGCAGCGCGACTAGCGGGGCTTACAATGAGCAGTTCTTC. This codes for CASSATSGAYNEQFF.

V and J are TRBV12-1 and TRBJ2-1; TRBD2 is the table's D call, not checked against the DNA. TRBV12-1 is an annotated pseudogene. This CDR3 has 20 residues. CDR3 in DNA: TGTGCCAGCAGCTTGGAGTTGGGCGGGAATAGCGGGAGAAGGTACAATGAGCAGTTCTTC. It translates to CASSLELGGNSGRRYNEQFF.

This clone was seen more than once but under ten times. Other nucleotide sequences in the sample specify the same CDR3. This chain uses TRBV7-9 with TRBJ2-2; D remains unclear. Looked up from germline, CDR1 is SEHNR and CDR2 is FQNEAQ (reference sequence). The CDR3 has 11 amino acids. V lost 6 bases to trimming and J lost 4 bases, with 3 bases between them. The CDR3 DNA follows: TGTGCCAGCAGTTTCACCGGGGAGCTGTTTTTT. Its translation: CASSFTGELFF.

The chain carries TRBV27 and TRBJ2-2; D possibly corresponds to TRBD1 (5 bases). CDR3 length: 16 amino acids. V shed 2 bases and J shed 4 bases, with 14 bases lying between them. Germline CDR1 MNHEY, CDR2 SMNVEV (reference sequence). The CDR3 protein is CASSLRTPSGTGELFF. The CDR3 nucleotides read TGTGCCAGCAGTTTAAGGACACCTTCGGGCACCGGGGAGCTGTTTTTT.

This chain uses TRBV28 with TRBJ1-2, with D perhaps matching TRBD1 (5 bases). V lost 5 bases, J lost 7 bases, and 26 bases lay in between. The CDR3 is 17 amino acids. Germline lookup yields CDR1 MDHEN and CDR2 SYDVKM. CDR3 region: CASSRRDAFPVHAGYTF. CDR3 sequence (DNA): TGTGCCAGCAGTCGCCGGGACGCTTTCCCTGTCCATGCTGGCTACACCTTC.